This T cell receptor (beta chain) was recorded in a study of chemoradiotherapy in HPV16-positive cancers. Assay used: immunoSEQ multiplex PCR; TCRdb lists only in-frame clones, some missing. The table has fewer than 40,000 clones, around 88% seen once; the top ten hold about 5.1%. Whole-study results and caveats: In HPV16-positive patients, HPV-responsive T-cell expansion tracked better recurrence-free survival. During treatment, candidate HPV-specific clones and E7-related motifs expanded in tumor.

V shed 8 bases and J shed 6 bases, with 17 bases lying between them. CDR1 and CDR2 from the germline V gene are SGHTA and FQGNSA. CDR3 length: 13 amino acids. As for this clone: As yet, its antigen is unknown.

This chain links TRBV7-2 with TRBJ2-7, with a tentative D call TRBD2 (6 bases). The starting material was blood, obtained from a patient who underwent chemoradiotherapy. The sequence was collected from a human donor with HPV-associated anogenital cancer. CDR3 residues: CASAGGGSREQYF. Written as DNA, the CDR3 is TGTGCCAGCGCTGGGGGAGGTAGCCGCGAGCAGTACTTC. Combining the CDR3 with reference TRBV7-2 and TRBJ2-7 gives the whole variable domain GAGVSQSPSNKVTEKGKDVELRCDPISGHTALYWYRQSLGQGLEFLIYFQGNSAPDKSGLPSDRFSAERTGGSVSTLTIQRTQQEDSAVYLCASAGGGSREQYFGPGTRLTVT.